This TCR beta chain was retrieved from a study of cytomegalovirus exposure and HLA in healthy donors. A multiplex PCR was run with 60 Vbeta primers and 13 Jbeta primers. TCRdb's table, derived via immunoSEQ multiplex PCR, lists solely in-frame clones and lacks some. This sample yields more than 110,000 clones, of which 70% to 80% are seen a single time; more than 4.5% belongs to the top ten. Overall study findings and caveats: A cluster of highly shared sequence variants was likely a sequencing artifact.

To note about this clone: Its specificity is not known.

Source material: PBMCs. This TCR came from a woman in her fifties or sixties in good health and CMV-seronegative.

In DNA, the CDR3 is TGCGCCAGCAGCCAAGCCCAAGGGGGGGCTGGTGAAAAACTGTTTTTT. It specifies CASSQAQGGAGEKLFF. The V and J genes are TRBV4-1 and TRBJ1-4; possibly TRBD1 for D (6 bases). Trimming took off 1 base at V and 7 bases at J, with 16 bases between the two ends. Germline values: CDR1 MGHRA, CDR2 YSYEKL. The CDR3 is 16 amino acids.